The source of this TCR beta chain is a study of cytomegalovirus exposure and HLA in healthy donors. The V end was cut by 3 bases, the J end by 4 bases, with 8 bases between. Germline V gene data show CDR1 as SGHTS and CDR2 as YDEGEE. CDR3 length: 13 amino acids. About this clone itself: Its antigen is undetermined.

The PCR contained 60 Vbeta and 13 Jbeta primers. TCRdb's copy holds only in-frame clones and misses some; the assay was immunoSEQ multiplex PCR. The table records 110,000 to 150,000 clones, over 60% of them present only once. The study, taken as a whole, reports: Among CMV-associated TCR beta chains, most appeared HLA-restricted in a later analysis.

This TCR was recovered from a man between 35 and 55 years old in good health and CMV-seropositive. What was sequenced was PBMCs. The V and J genes are TRBV5-8 and TRBJ2-1; D unresolved. The chain's CDR3 is CASSSQTYNEQFF. In DNA form, the CDR3 reads TGTGCCAGCAGCTCTCAGACTTACAATGAGCAGTTCTTC.